Sequencing of this TCR beta chain was carried out in a study of CD8 T cells in ankylosing spondylitis. In its sample, this clonotype was seen many times. Antigen specificity is unknown. The CDR3 has 14 amino acids. V was pared by 8 bases and J by 2 bases, with 12 bases between. CDR1 MNHEY and CDR2 SMNVEV come from the germline V gene (reference sequence). Via MiXCR, TCRdb re-called the 5' RACE reads, giving one row per CDR3 protein. The sample has some 220,000 distinct CDR3 sequences, 6% to 8.5% seen once. Regarding the study as a whole: Disease-associated clonotypes exhibited CD8+ identity and were relatively infrequent in peripheral blood. A TCR beta motif of eight highly homologous variants appeared characteristic of ankylosing spondylitis blood. Reportedly, significant enrichment of disease-linked clones occurred in matched ankylosing spondylitis synovial fluid.

V and J are TRBV27 and TRBJ2-2; no clear D. Sequencing used blood, either unsorted or a sorted T cell fraction (not recorded which). This TCR derives from a male donor with ankylosing spondylitis. CDR3 sequence: CASLLRRNTGELFF. DNA of the CDR3: TGTGCCAGCCTCCTTCGGAGAAACACCGGGGAGCTGTTTTTT.